The 11 T cell receptor beta chains below come from one sample, sequenced in a study of radiotherapy plus CTLA-4 blockade in lung cancer. Libraries were prepared by immunoSEQ multiplex PCR; TCRdb keeps only in-frame clonotypes and omits some of them. The table includes about 100,000 clones, under 90% detected once. Sequenced here: peripheral blood, sampled from a patient treated with radiotherapy plus ipilimumab. These receptors were taken from a human donor with non-small cell lung cancer who had stable disease on radiotherapy plus ipilimumab.

J is TRBJ1-6 and V is TRBV9; D is unclear. This CDR3 comprises 14 residues. Germline loops: CDR1 SGDLS, CDR2 YYNGEE. The germline V and J ends were trimmed by 6 bases and 0 bases, with 7 bases remaining between them. The CDR3 coding sequence is TGTGCCAGCAACCCGGGCTCCTATAATTCACCCCTCCACTTT. It is translated as CASNPGSYNSPLHF.

CDR3 loop: CASSNQGPVNTEAFF. The DNA for the CDR3 is TGTGCCAGCAGTAACCAGGGTCCTGTGAACACTGAAGCTTTCTTT. This chain connects TRBV6-6 to TRBJ1-1; D might be TRBD1 (5 bases). CDR1 MNHNY and CDR2 SVGAGI come from the germline V gene (reference sequence). V lost 5 bases and J 0 bases, leaving 13 bases between the germline ends. CDR3 length: 15 residues.

This clone was seen only once. The chain combines TRBV9 with TRBJ2-7; a possible D gene is TRBD2 (5 bases). This CDR3 is 13 amino acids long. The germline V and J ends were trimmed by 1 base and 7 bases, with 12 bases remaining between them. Germline CDR1 SGDLS, CDR2 YYNGEE. CDR3 residues: CASSVIVGGEQYF. CDR3 nucleotides: TGTGCCAGCAGCGTAATCGTAGGAGGAGAGCAGTACTTC.

This clone was seen more than once but under ten times. V and J are TRBV5-4 and TRBJ2-2; possibly TRBD2 for D (5 bases). Germline CDR1 and CDR2: SGHNT and YYREEE (reference sequence). The CDR3 covers 17 residues. V was cut by 3 bases and J by 0 bases, with 15 bases left in between. CDR3 amino acids: CASSSSVGLSNTGELFF. Written as DNA, the CDR3 is TGTGCCAGCAGCTCTTCGGTAGGACTCTCGAACACCGGGGAGCTGTTTTTT.

V is TRBV28 and J is TRBJ1-1; D remains unclear. CDR1 and CDR2 (germline): MDHEN, SYDVKM. This CDR3 spans 14 amino acids. This CDR3 is CATTDGEMNTEAFF. The CDR3 nucleotides read TGTGCGACCACCGACGGCGAGATGAACACTGAAGCTTTCTTT.

This clone has a single count. The rearrangement links TRBV29-1 to TRBJ2-7; 8 bases are shared with TRBD1. The CDR3 extends over 13 amino acids. CDR1 and CDR2 (germline): SQVTM, ANQGSEA. Germline trimming cut 8 bases from V and 3 bases from J; bases unmatched to any gene: 9. This CDR3 reads CSTSGQGVYEQYF. Here the CDR3 DNA reads TGCAGCACGAGTGGACAGGGCGTCTACGAGCAGTACTTC.

This chain connects TRBV30 to TRBJ1-5; D gene uncertain. V dropped 2 bases and J dropped 0 bases, with 5 bases sitting between them. CDR3 length equals 13 residues. Germline CDR1 reads GTSNPN; CDR2 reads SVGIG (reference sequence). CDR3 in amino acids: CAWSKNSNQPQHF. The CDR3 DNA reads TGTGCCTGGAGTAAAAATAGCAATCAGCCCCAGCATTTT.

The chain uses TRBV15 and TRBJ2-1, with 8 bases lining up with TRBD1. Trimming removed 0 bases from V and 5 bases from J; junction bases left unmatched: 15. Germline CDR1 reads LNHNV; CDR2 reads YYDKDF (reference sequence). The CDR3 is 19 amino acids. CDR3 bases: TGTGCCACCAGCAGAGATCCAGGGGGCAGTCTAGCTTTCAACAATGAGCAGTTCTTC. It translates to CATSRDPGGSLAFNNEQFF.

The rearrangement links TRBV27 to TRBJ2-7, with no clear D. This CDR3 has 14 residues. V was cut by 2 bases and J by 0 bases, with 8 bases left in between. CDR1 and CDR2 (germline): MNHEY, SMNVEV (reference sequence). CDR3 residues: CASSLTRISYEQYF. CDR3 bases: TGTGCCAGCAGTTTAACCCGAATCTCCTACGAGCAGTACTTC.

This chain links TRBV6-1 with TRBJ2-7; a possible D gene is TRBD2 (5 bases). V lost 8 bases, J lost 5 bases, and 10 bases lay in between. This CDR3 comprises 11 residues. The germline V gene encodes CDR1 MNHNS and CDR2 SASEGT. CDR3 loop: CASWSGNEQYF. CDR3 in DNA: TGTGCCAGCTGGTCGGGGAACGAGCAGTACTTC.

J is TRBJ2-7 and V is TRBV10-2, with 7 nucleotides matching TRBD1. The germline V gene has CDR1 WSHSY and CDR2 SAAADI. The CDR3 totals 14 residues. V trimming: 3 bases; J trimming: 6 bases; junction bases outside the gene matches: 8. CDR3 bases: TGCGCCAGCAGTGATAGGGGGCCCACATCCGAGCAGTACTTC. Translation: CASSDRGPTSEQYF.